The 6 T cell receptor beta chains below all came from one sample that was sequenced in a study of blood T cell repertoires in COVID-19. Data came from immunoSEQ multiplex PCR; TCRdb stores just in-frame clones and leaves some out. Of some 290,000 clones listed, roughly 88% were seen once; the top ten hold approximately 2.9%. The sample was peripheral blood. These receptors were collected from a woman aged 25 to 39 with COVID-19, enrolled during active disease.

The chain joins TRBV5-1 to TRBJ2-3; 9 bases fit TRBD2. The CDR3 has 16 amino acids. Trimming cost V 2 bases and J 6 bases; bases outside gene matches: 10. CDR1 and CDR2 (germline): SGHRS, YFSETQ. The CDR3 bases are TGCGCCAGCAGCTTAAAGGTAGCGGGAGCAGGGGATACGCAGTATTTT. Amino acid sequence: CASSLKVAGAGDTQYF.

The chain uses TRBV28 and TRBJ1-4; TRBD1 matches at 8 bases. Unmatched junction bases numbered 10, after V lost 5 bases and J lost 8 bases. CDR1 MDHEN and CDR2 SYDVKM come from the germline V gene. The CDR3 sequence is 15 residues long. The CDR3 sequence is CASSRTGTGGEKLFF. In DNA form, the CDR3 reads TGTGCCAGCAGTAGGACCGGGACAGGAGGGGAAAAACTGTTTTTT.

The rearrangement uses TRBV6-4 and TRBJ2-3; TRBD2 agrees at 10 bases. Germline assignment: CDR1 MRHNA and CDR2 SNTAGT. CDR3 length: 17 amino acids. V lost 0 bases and J lost 1; bases outside the gene matches: 4. CDR3 sequence (DNA): TGTGCCAGCAGTGACTCCACCACTAGCGGGGGCACAGATACGCAGTATTTT. It encodes CASSDSTTSGGTDTQYF.

V usage is TRBV28 and J usage is TRBJ1-6; a weak D match, TRBD1 (6 bases). Trimming took off 6 bases at V and 4 bases at J, with 13 bases between the two ends. CDR3 length: 15 amino acids. Germline lookup yields CDR1 MDHEN and CDR2 SYDVKM. The chain's CDR3 is CASSLQGPYNSPLHF. The CDR3 DNA sequence: TGTGCCAGCAGCCTACAGGGTCCATATAATTCACCCCTCCACTTT.

The chain combines TRBV5-4 with TRBJ2-2; 7 nucleotides line up with TRBD2. The CDR3 is 16 residues long. Germline V lookup: CDR1 SGHNT, CDR2 YYREEE (reference sequence). The V and J ends lost 2 bases and 4 bases, in that order; junction bases with no gene match: 8. The CDR3 sequence: CASSFSGRSVTGELFF. Written as DNA, the CDR3 is TGTGCCAGCAGCTTTAGCGGGCGGTCCGTCACCGGGGAGCTGTTTTTT.

The CDR3 DNA reads TGCGCCAGCAGCTTGTCACAACAGGGAAACACCGGGGAGCTGTTTTTT. Translated, it gives CASSLSQQGNTGELFF. The chain couples TRBV5-1 to TRBJ2-2, with a possible D match to TRBD1 (6 bases). This CDR3 has 16 amino acids. CDR1 SGHRS and CDR2 YFSETQ come from the germline V gene. The V end lost 1 base, the J end lost 2 bases, and 12 bases lay between the germline ends.